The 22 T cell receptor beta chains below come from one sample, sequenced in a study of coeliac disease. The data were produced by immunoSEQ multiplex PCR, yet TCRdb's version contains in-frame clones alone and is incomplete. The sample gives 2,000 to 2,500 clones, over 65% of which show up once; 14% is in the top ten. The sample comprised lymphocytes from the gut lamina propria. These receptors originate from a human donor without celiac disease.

The CDR3 loop is CASSPTPGLAGRGSQETQYF. Written as DNA, the CDR3 is TGTGCCAGCTCACCGACTCCGGGACTAGCGGGGAGGGGTTCCCAAGAGACCCAGTACTTC. The rearrangement joins TRBV18 to TRBJ2-5; 13 bases are shared with TRBD2. Germline lookup yields CDR1 KGHSH and CDR2 LQKENI. The CDR3 is 20 amino acids. V trimming: 3 bases; J trimming: 1 base; junction bases outside the gene matches: 14.

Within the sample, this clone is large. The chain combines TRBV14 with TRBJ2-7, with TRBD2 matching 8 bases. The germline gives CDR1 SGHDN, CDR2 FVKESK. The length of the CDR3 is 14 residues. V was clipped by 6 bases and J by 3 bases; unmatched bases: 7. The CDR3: CASSLSGVSYEQYF. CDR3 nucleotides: TGTGCCAGCAGTCTTAGCGGGGTTAGCTACGAGCAGTACTTC. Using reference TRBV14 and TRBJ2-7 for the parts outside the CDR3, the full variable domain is EAGVTQFPSHSVIEKGQTVTLRCDPISGHDNLYWYRRVMGKEIKFLLHFVKESKQDESGMPNNRFLAERTGGTYSTLKVQPAELEDSGVYFCASSLSGVSYEQYFGPGTRLTVT.

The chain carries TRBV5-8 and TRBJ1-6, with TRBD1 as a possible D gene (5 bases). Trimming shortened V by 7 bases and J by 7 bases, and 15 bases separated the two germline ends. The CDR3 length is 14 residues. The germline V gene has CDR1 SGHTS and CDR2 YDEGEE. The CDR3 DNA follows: TGTGCCAGCGGGCTGGGGGGTTTCAATTCACCCCTCCACTTT. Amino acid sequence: CASGLGGFNSPLHF.

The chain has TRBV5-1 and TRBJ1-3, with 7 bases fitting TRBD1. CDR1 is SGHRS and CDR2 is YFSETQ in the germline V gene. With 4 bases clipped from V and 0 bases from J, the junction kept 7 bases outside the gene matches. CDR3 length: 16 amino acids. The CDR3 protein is CASSATGPDSGNTIYF. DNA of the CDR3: TGCGCCAGCAGCGCGACAGGGCCCGACTCTGGAAACACCATATATTTT.

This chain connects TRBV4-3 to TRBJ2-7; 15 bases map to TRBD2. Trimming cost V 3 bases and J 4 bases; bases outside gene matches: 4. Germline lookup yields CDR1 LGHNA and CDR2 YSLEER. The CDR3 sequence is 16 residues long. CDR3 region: CASSQGTSGRIYEQYF. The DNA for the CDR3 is TGCGCCAGCAGCCAGGGGACTAGCGGGAGGATTTACGAGCAGTACTTC.

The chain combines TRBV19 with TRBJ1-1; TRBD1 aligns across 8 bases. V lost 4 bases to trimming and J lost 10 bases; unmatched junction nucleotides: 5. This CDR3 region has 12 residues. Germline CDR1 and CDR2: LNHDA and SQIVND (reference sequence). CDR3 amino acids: CASSNGQGRAFF. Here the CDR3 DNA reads TGTGCCAGTAGTAATGGACAGGGCAGAGCTTTCTTT.

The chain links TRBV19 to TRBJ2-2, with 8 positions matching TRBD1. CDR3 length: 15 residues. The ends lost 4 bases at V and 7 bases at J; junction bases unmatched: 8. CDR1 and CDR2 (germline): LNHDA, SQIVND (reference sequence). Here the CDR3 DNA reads TGTGCCAGTAGTAGGCCGGCAGGGGGCATCGGGGAGCTGTTTTTT. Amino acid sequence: CASSRPAGGIGELFF.

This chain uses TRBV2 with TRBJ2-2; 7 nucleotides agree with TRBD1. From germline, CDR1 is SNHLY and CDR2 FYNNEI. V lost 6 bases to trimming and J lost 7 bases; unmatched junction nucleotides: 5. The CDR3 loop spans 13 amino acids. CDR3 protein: CASRVTGNGELFF. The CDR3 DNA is TGTGCCAGCAGGGTGACAGGGAACGGGGAGCTGTTTTTT.

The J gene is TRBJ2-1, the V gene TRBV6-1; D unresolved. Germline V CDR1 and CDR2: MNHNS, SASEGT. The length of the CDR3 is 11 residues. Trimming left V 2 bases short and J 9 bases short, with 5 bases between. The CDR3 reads CASSESREQFF. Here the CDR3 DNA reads TGTGCCAGCAGTGAAAGCCGTGAGCAGTTCTTC.

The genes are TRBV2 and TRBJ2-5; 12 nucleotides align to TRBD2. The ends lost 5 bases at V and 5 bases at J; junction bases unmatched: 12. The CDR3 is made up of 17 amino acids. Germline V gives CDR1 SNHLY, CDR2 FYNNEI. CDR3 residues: CASSKIRATSGSETQYF. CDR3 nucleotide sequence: TGTGCCAGCAGTAAAATTAGGGCGACTAGCGGGAGTGAGACCCAGTACTTC.

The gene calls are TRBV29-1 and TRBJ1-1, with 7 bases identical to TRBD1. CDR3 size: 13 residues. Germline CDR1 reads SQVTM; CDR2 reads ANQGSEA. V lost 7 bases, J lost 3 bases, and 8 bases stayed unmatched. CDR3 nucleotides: TGCAGCGCTGAGGGACAGACTTACACTGAAGCTTTCTTT. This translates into CSAEGQTYTEAFF.

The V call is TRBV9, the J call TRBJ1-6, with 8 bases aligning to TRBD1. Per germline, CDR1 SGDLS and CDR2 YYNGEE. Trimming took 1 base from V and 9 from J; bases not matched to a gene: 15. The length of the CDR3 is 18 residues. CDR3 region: CASSVTMTGAAPGSPLHF. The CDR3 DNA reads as TGTGCCAGCAGCGTAACGATGACAGGGGCAGCTCCGGGTTCACCCCTCCACTTT. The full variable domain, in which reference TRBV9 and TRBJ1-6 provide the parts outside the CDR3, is DSGVTQTPKHLITATGQRVTLRCSPRSGDLSVYWYQQSLDQGLQFLIQYYNGEERAKGNILERFSAQQFPDLHSELNLSSLELGDSALYFCASSVTMTGAAPGSPLHFGNGTRLTVT.

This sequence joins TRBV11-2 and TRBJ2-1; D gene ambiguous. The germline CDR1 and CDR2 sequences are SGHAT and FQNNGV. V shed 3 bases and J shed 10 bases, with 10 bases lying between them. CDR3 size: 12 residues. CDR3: CASSFMTLEQFF. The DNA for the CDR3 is TGTGCCAGCAGCTTTATGACACTCGAGCAGTTCTTC.

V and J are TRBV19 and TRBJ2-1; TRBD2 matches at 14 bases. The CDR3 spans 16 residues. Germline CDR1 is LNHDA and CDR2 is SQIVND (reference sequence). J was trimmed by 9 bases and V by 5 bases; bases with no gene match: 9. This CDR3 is CASSAPRLAGGAEQFF. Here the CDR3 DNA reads TGTGCCAGTAGTGCCCCGCGACTAGCGGGAGGGGCTGAGCAGTTCTTC.

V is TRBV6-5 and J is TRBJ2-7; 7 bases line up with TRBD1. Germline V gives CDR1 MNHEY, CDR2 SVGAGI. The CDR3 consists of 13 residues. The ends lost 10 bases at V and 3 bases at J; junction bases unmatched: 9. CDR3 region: CATRQGYYYEQYF. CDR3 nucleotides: TGTGCCACCAGACAGGGATACTACTACGAGCAGTACTTC.

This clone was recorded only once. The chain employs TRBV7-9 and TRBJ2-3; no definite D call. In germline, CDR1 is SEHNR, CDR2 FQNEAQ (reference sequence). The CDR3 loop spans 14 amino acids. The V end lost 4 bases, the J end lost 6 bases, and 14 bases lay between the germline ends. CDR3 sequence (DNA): TGTGCCAGCAGCTCCCCCTCCACCTACGATACGCAGTATTTT. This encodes CASSSPSTYDTQYF. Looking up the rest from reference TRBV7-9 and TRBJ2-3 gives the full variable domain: DTGVSQNPRHKITKRGQNVTFRCDPISEHNRLYWYRQTLGQGPEFLTYFQNEAQLEKSRLLSDRFSAERPKGSFSTLEIQRTEQGDSAMYLCASSSPSTYDTQYFGPGTRLTVL.

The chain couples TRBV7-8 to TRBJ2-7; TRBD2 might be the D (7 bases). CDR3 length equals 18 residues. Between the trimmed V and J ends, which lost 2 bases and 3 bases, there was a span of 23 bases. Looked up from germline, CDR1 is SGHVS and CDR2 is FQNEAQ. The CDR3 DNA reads TGTGCCAGCAGCTTACCCGCGGGGGCTCCCCCCCCGAGCTACGAGCAGTACTTC. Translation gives CASSLPAGAPPPSYEQYF.

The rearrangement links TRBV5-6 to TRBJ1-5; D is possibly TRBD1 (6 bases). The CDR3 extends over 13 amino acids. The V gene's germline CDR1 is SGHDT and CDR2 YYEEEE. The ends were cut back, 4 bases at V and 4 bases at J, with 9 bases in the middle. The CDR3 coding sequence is TGTGCCAGCAGCGTCACAGGGAATCAGCCCCAGCATTTT. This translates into CASSVTGNQPQHF.

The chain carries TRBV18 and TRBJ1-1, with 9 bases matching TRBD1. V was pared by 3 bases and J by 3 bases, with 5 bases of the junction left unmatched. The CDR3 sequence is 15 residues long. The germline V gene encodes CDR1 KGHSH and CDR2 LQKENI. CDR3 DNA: TGTGCCAGCTCACCGGGACAGGGTGGATACACTGAAGCTTTCTTT. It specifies CASSPGQGGYTEAFF.

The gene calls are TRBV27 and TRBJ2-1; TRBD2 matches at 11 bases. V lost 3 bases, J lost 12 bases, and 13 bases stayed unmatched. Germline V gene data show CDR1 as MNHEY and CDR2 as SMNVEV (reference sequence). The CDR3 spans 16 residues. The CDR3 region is CASSFMTSGASSRQFF. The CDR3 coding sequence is TGTGCCAGCAGTTTTATGACTAGCGGGGCTAGCTCAAGGCAGTTCTTC.

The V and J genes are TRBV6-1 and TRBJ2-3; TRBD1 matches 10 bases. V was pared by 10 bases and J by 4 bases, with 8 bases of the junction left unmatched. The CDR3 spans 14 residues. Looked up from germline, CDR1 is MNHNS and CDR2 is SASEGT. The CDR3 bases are TGTGCCACCCAGGACAGGGGGGTTGCAGATACGCAGTATTTT. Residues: CATQDRGVADTQYF.

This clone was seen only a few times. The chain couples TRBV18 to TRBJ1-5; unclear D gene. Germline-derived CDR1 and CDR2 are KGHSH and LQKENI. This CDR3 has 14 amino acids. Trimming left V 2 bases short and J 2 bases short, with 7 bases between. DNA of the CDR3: TGTGCCAGCTCACCAAACGAGGGCAATCAGCCCCAGCATTTT. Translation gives CASSPNEGNQPQHF. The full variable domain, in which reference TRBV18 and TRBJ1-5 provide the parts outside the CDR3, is NAGVMQNPRHLVRRRGQEARLRCSPMKGHSHVYWYRQLPEEGLKFMVYLQKENIIDESGMPKERFSAEFPKEGPSILRIQQVVRGDSAAYFCASSPNEGNQPQHFGDGTRLSIL.